Listed below are T cell receptor beta chains from one sample, sequenced in a study of blood T cells in healthy people across ages. TCRdb used MiXCR to reprocess the 5' RACE reads, holding one entry per CDR3 protein. Among approximately 800,000 distinct CDR3 sequences, 25% were seen once, and the ten largest hold more than 3%. The sample also formed part of further work on T cells of mothers and their children.

Sequenced material: blood. The receptor set was obtained from a boy between 10 and 17 years old in good health. The CDR3 runs from the conserved cysteine through the conserved F or W. A D gene is named only where the DNA matches it firmly. For some rows the clone size is stated as once, few or many, or as a class when expanded; others skip it.

size,J,V,D,CDR3,DNA
few,TRBJ2-7,TRBV4-1,.,CASSQAGSNYEQYF,TGCGCCAGCAGCCAAGCTGGCTCAAACTACGAGCAGTACTTC
few,TRBJ1-2,TRBV7-2,.,CASSDRVGREADGYTF,TGTGCCAGCAGCGATCGTGTGGGTCGGGAAGCAGATGGCTACACCTTC
.,TRBJ1-5,TRBV6-2/TRBV6-3,.,CASSPQVAGNQPQHF,TGTGCCAGCAGTCCACAGGTTGCGGGCAATCAGCCCCAGCATTTT
.,TRBJ2-1,TRBV13,TRBD2,CASSFETGLATYNEQFF,TGTGCCAGCAGCTTTGAAACGGGACTAGCGACCTACAATGAGCAGTTCTTC
few,TRBJ1-2,TRBV28,.,CASSFQRDRRRNAF,TGTGCCAGCAGTTTTCAGCGGGATCGCCGTAGGAACGCCTTC
.,TRBJ2-7,TRBV4-1,.,CASSNRGTSSYEQYF,TGCGCCAGCAGCAACCGGGGCACTAGCTCCTACGAGCAGTACTTC
few,TRBJ2-5,TRBV20-1,TRBD2,CSARGVAGGLGETQYF,TGCAGTGCTAGAGGCGTAGCGGGGGGGCTGGGGGAGACCCAGTACTTC
.,TRBJ2-1,TRBV7-9,TRBD1,CASSPAQGSTYNEQFF,TGTGCCAGCAGTCCGGCACAGGGGTCCACCTACAATGAGCAGTTCTTC
few,TRBJ2-7,TRBV4-3,TRBD1,CASSIGTGLSYEQYF,TGCGCCAGCAGTATAGGGACAGGCCTCTCCTACGAGCAGTACTTC
.,TRBJ1-2,TRBV11-2,.,CASSSVRQGSNQNYGYTF,TGTGCCAGCAGCTCCGTTCGGCAGGGTTCAAATCAGAACTATGGCTACACCTTC
.,TRBJ2-7,TRBV6-2/TRBV6-3,TRBD2,CASSLGLAGAFDEQYF,TGTGCCAGCAGCTTGGGACTAGCGGGGGCTTTCGACGAGCAGTACTTC
.,TRBJ2-7,TRBV9,.,CASSSSGGIEVYEQYF,TGTGCCAGCAGCTCAAGTGGGGGGATTGAGGTATACGAGCAGTACTTC